This TCR beta chain was identified during a study of technical replicates of blood from several donors. Clones were read by immunoSEQ multiplex PCR, and TCRdb kept only the in-frame ones, dropping some. The profile covers under 70,000 clones, with about 90% appearing a single time and about 0.4% taken by the ten largest. Germline V CDR1 and CDR2: SGHTA, FQGTGA. CDR3 length: 16 amino acids. With 5 bases removed from V and 4 bases from J, the gap between germline ends came to 18 bases. Sequenced: T cells isolated from PBMCs. The chain carries TRBV7-3 and TRBJ2-4; possibly TRBD1 for D (5 bases). The source is a human donor in good health. CDR3 nucleotides: TGTGCCAGCAGCCCAACCCCTTGGACAAGGAAAAACATTCAGTACTTC. Translation gives CASSPTPWTRKNIQYF. Variable domain in full (rest from reference TRBV7-3 and TRBJ2-4): GAGVSQTPSNKVTEKGKYVELRCDPISGHTALYWYRQSLGQGPEFLIYFQGTGAADDSGLPNDRFFAVRPEGSVSTLKIQRTERGDSAVYLCASSPTPWTRKNIQYFGAGTRLSVL.